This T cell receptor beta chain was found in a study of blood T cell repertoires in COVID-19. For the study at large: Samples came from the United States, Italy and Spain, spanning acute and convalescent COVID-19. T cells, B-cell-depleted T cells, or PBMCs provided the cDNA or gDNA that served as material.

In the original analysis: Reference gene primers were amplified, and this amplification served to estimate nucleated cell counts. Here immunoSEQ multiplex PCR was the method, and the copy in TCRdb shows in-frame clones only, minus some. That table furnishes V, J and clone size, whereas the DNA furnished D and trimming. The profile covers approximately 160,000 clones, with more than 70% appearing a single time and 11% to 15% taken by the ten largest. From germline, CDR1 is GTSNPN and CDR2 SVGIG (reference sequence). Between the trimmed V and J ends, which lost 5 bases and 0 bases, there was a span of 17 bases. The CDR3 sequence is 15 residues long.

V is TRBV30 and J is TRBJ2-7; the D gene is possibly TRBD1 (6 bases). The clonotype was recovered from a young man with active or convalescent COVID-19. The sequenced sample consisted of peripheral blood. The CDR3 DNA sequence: TGTGCCTGGGGGAAAAGGACAGTCAGCTCCTACGAGCAGTACTTC. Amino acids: CAWGKRTVSSYEQYF.